The 3 T cell receptor beta chains below all came from one sample that was sequenced in a study of T cell repertoires in cytomegalovirus infection. From the reads, TCRdb called clonotypes with MiXCR, one entry per CDR3 protein. The profile covers over 250,000 distinct CDR3 sequences, with approximately 22% appearing a single time and roughly a fifth taken by the ten largest. No antigens are known for them. Specimen: cultured PBMCs, collected from culture after CMV antigen stimulation. The origin of the receptors is a human donor in good health (CMV status not recorded). Some clones in this sample may be carry-over from other donors' samples.

The sample holds a few counts of this clonotype. The V and J genes are TRBV4-3 and TRBJ2-1; 8 bases line up with TRBD2. The CDR3 is made up of 15 amino acids. CDR1 and CDR2 (germline): LGHNA, YSLEER. The J segment lost 5 bases and the V segment lost 0 bases, leaving 3 bases of the junction unmatched. The CDR3 region is CASSQELAENNEQFF. The CDR3 DNA reads TGCGCCAGCAGCCAAGAACTAGCGGAAAACAATGAGCAGTTCTTC.

This sequence joins TRBV7-2 and TRBJ2-3, with D possibly being TRBD1 (7 bases). Germline CDR1 is SGHTA and CDR2 is FQGNSA. V was pared by 3 bases and J by 4 bases, with 11 bases between. The CDR3 extends over 14 amino acids. The CDR3 loop reads CASSLQGGPDTQYF. CDR3 nucleotides: TGTGCCAGCAGCTTGCAGGGGGGCCCAGATACGCAGTATTTT.

This clonotype came up many times. CDR3 DNA: TGTGCCAGCAGCTACAGGGATATGGGTTCACCCCTCCACTTT. It specifies CASSYRDMGSPLHF. The chain recombines TRBV7-2 with TRBJ1-6, with a possible D match to TRBD1 (6 bases). Trimming shortened V by 4 bases and J by 9 bases, and 13 bases separated the two germline ends. Germline CDR1 SGHTA, CDR2 FQGNSA. CDR3 length: 14 residues.